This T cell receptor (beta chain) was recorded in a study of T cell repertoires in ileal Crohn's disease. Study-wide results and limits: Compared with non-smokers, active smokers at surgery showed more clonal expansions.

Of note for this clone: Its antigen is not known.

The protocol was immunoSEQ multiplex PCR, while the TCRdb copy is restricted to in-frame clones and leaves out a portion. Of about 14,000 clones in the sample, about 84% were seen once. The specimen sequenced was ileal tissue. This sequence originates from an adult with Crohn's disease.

The CDR3 loop is CASSVGQGTNTEAFF. The CDR3, as DNA: TGTGCCAGCAGCGTCGGACAGGGCACGAACACTGAAGCTTTCTTT. The J gene is TRBJ1-1, the V gene TRBV9, with 8 nucleotides matching TRBD1. The CDR3 runs to 15 residues. Germline V gene data show CDR1 as SGDLS and CDR2 as YYNGEE. V lost 2 bases to trimming and J lost 1 base; unmatched junction nucleotides: 4. Looking up the rest from reference TRBV9 and TRBJ1-1 gives the full variable domain: DSGVTQTPKHLITATGQRVTLRCSPRSGDLSVYWYQQSLDQGLQFLIQYYNGEERAKGNILERFSAQQFPDLHSELNLSSLELGDSALYFCASSVGQGTNTEAFFGQGTRLTVV.